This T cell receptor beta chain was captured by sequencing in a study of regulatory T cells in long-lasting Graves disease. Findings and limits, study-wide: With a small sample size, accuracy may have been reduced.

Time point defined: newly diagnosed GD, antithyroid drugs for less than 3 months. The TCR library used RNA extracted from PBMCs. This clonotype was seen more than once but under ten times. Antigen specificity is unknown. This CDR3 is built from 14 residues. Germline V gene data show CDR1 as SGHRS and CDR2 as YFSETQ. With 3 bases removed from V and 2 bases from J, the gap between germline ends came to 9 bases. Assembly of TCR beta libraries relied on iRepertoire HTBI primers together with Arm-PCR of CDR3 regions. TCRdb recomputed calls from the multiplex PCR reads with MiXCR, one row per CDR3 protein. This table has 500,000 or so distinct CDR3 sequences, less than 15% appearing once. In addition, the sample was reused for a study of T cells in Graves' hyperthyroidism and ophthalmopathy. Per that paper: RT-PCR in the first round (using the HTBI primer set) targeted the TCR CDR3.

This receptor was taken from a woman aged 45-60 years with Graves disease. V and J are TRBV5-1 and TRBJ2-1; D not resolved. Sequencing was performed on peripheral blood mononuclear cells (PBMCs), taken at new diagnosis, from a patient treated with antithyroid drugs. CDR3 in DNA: TGCGCCAGCAGCTCAAACCCCACCTACAATGAGCAGTTCTTC. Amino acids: CASSSNPTYNEQFF.